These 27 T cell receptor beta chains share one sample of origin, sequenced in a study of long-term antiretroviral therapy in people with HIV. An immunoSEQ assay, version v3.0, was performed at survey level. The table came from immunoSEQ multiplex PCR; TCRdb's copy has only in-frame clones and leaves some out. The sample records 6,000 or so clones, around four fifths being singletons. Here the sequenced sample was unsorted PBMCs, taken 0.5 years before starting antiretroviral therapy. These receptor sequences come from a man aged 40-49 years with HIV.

The CDR3 sequence: CASSPGTGPYNEQFF. The CDR3 coding sequence is TGTGCCAGCAGCCCAGGGACAGGCCCCTACAATGAGCAGTTCTTC. J is TRBJ2-1 and V is TRBV5-6, with TRBD1 matching 8 bases. CDR1 SGHDT and CDR2 YYEEEE come from the germline V gene. The CDR3 contains 15 residues. Trimming at V came to 4 bases and at J to 2 bases, leaving 5 bases not matched to a gene. Full variable domain (remainder filled in from reference TRBV5-6 and TRBJ2-1): DAGVTQSPTHLIKTRGQQVTLRCSPKSGHDTVSWYQQALGQGPQFIFQYYEEEERQRGNFPDRFSGHQFPNYSSELNVNALLLGDSALYLCASSPGTGPYNEQFFGPGTRLTVL.

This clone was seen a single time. CDR3 amino acids: CASSGPLLSPLHF. CDR3 coding DNA: TGTGCCAGCAGTGGCCCTCTTCTCTCACCCCTCCACTTT. J is TRBJ1-6 and V is TRBV25-1; D gene ambiguous. V was shortened by 4 bases and J by 10 bases, with 11 bases between the two germline ends. This CDR3 has 13 residues. Germline CDR1 reads MGHDK; CDR2 reads SYGVNS. The full variable domain, in which reference TRBV25-1 and TRBJ1-6 provide the parts outside the CDR3, is EADIYQTPRYLVIGTGKKITLECSQTMGHDKMYWYQQDPGMELHLIHYSYGVNSTEKGDLSSESTVSRIRTEHFPLTLESARPSHTSQYLCASSGPLLSPLHFGNGTRLTVT.

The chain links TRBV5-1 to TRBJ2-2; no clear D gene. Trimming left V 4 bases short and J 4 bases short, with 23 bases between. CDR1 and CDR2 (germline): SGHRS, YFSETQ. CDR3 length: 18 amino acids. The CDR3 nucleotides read TGCGCCAGCAGCCTGACAACACCGTCGGGTGGTTCCACCGGGGAGCTGTTTTTT. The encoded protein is CASSLTTPSGGSTGELFF.

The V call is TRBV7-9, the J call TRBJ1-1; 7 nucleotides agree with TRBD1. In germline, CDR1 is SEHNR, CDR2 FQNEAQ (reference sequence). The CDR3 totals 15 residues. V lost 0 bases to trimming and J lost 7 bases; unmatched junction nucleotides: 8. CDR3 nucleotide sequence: TGTGCCAGCAGCTTAGCGGAGCCGGGACAGCTTGAAGCTTTCTTT. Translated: CASSLAEPGQLEAFF.

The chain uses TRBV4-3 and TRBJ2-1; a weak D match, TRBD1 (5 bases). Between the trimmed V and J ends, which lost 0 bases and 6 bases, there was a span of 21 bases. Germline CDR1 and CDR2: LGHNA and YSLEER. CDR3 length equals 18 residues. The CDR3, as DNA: TGCGCCAGCAGCCAAGATCGCCCGGCTAATACAAGGGGCAATGAGCAGTTCTTC. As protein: CASSQDRPANTRGNEQFF.

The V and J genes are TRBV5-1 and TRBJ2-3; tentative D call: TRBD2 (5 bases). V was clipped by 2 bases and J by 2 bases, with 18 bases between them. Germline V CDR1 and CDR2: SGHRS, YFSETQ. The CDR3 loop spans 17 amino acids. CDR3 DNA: TGCGCCAGCAGCTTTTTTATTGCCGGGGTTACCACAGATACGCAGTATTTT. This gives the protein CASSFFIAGVTTDTQYF.

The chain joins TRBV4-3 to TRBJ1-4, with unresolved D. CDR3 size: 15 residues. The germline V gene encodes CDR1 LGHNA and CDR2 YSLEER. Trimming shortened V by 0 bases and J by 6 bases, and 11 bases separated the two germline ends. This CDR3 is CASSQEGGSDEKLFF. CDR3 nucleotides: TGCGCCAGCAGCCAAGAGGGAGGGAGTGATGAAAAACTGTTTTTT.

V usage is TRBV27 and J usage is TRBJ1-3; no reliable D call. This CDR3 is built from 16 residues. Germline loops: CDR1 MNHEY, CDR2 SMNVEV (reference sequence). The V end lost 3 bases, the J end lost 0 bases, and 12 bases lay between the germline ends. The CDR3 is CASSFPTLFSGNTIYF. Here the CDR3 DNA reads TGTGCCAGCAGTTTCCCTACCCTCTTCTCTGGAAACACCATATATTTT.

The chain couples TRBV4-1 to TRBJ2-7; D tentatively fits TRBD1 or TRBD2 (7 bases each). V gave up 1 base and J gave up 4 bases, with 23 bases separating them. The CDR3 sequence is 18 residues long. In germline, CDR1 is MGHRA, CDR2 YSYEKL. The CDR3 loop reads CASSQVGGIGTDTYEQYF. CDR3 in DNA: TGCGCCAGCAGCCAAGTGGGGGGGATCGGGACAGACACTTACGAGCAGTACTTC.

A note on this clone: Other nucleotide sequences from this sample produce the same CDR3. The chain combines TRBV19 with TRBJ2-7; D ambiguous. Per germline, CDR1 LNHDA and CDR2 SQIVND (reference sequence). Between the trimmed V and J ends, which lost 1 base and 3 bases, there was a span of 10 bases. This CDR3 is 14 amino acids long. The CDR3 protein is CASSIGARGYEQYF. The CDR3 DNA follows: TGTGCCAGTAGTATAGGTGCGCGTGGCTACGAGCAGTACTTC.

DNA of the CDR3: TGCGCCAGCAGCTTGGAGCGGGGGGGGTCCTACAATGAGCAGTTCTTC. Residues: CASSLERGGSYNEQFF. The V gene is TRBV5-1, the J gene TRBJ2-1, with 10 bases matching TRBD2. Germline assignment: CDR1 SGHRS and CDR2 YFSETQ. J lost 1 base, V lost 0 bases, and 1 base had no gene match. This CDR3 is built from 16 residues.

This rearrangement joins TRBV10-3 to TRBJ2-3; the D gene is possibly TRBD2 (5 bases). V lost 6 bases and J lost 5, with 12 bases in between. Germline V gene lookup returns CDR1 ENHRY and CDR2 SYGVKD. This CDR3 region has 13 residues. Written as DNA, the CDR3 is TGTGCCATCAGCGCGGGCGCGGTAGATACGCAGTATTTT. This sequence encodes CAISAGAVDTQYF.

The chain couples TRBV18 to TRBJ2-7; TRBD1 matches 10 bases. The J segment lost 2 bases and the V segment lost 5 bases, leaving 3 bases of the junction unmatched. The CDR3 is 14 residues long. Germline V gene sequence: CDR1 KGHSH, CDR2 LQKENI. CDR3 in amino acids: CASSTGQGTYEQYF. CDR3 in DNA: TGTGCCAGCTCAACGGGACAGGGGACCTACGAGCAGTACTTC.

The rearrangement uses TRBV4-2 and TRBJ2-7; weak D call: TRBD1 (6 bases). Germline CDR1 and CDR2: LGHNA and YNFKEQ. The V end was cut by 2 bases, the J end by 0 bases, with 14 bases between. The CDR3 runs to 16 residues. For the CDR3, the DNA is TGTGCCAGCAGCCAAATCCTGGGGGCCCCCTCCTACGAGCAGTACTTC. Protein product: CASSQILGAPSYEQYF.

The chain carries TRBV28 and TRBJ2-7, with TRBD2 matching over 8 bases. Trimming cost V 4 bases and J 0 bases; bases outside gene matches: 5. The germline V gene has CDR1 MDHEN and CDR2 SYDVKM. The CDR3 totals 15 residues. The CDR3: CASSSSGTSSYEQYF. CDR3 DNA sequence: TGTGCCAGCAGTTCCTCCGGGACTAGCTCCTACGAGCAGTACTTC.

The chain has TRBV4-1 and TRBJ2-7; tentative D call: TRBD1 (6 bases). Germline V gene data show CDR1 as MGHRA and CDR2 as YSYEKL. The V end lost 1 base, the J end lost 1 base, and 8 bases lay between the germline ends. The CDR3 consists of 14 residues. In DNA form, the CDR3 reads TGCGCCAGCAGCCAAGGGGACACTTCCTACGAGCAGTACTTC. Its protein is CASSQGDTSYEQYF.

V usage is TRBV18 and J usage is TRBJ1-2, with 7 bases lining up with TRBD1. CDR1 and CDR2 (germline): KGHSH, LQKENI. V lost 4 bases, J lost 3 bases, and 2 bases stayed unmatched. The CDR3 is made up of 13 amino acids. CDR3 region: CASSLGTDYGYTF. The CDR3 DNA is TGTGCCAGCTCACTAGGGACAGACTATGGCTACACCTTC.

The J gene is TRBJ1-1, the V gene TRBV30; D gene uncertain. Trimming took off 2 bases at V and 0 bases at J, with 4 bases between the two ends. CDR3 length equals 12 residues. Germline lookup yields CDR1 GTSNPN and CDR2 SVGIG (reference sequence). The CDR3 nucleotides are TGTGCCTGGAGTCGAGTGAACACTGAAGCTTTCTTT. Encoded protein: CAWSRVNTEAFF.

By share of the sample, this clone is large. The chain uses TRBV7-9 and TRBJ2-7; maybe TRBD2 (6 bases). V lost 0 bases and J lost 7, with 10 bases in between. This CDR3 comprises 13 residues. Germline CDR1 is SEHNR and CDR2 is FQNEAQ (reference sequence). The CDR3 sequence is CASSLAAGSEQYF. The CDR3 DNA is TGTGCCAGCAGCTTAGCGGCCGGGAGTGAGCAGTACTTC.

CDR3 amino acids: CASSELTGAYEQYF. In nucleotides, the CDR3 is TGTGCCAGCAGCGAGCTGACAGGGGCCTACGAGCAGTACTTC. V gene TRBV6-1 combines with J gene TRBJ2-7; 8 positions match TRBD1. CDR3 length equals 14 residues. Germline V gene lookup returns CDR1 MNHNS and CDR2 SASEGT. Trimming removed 6 bases from V and 2 bases from J; junction bases left unmatched: 6.

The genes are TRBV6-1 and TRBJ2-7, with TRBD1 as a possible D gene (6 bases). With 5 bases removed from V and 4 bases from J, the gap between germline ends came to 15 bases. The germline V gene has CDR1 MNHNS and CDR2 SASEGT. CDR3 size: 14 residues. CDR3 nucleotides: TGTGCCAGCAGTCCTAGGGGCAGGGGTTACGAGCAGTACTTC. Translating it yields CASSPRGRGYEQYF.

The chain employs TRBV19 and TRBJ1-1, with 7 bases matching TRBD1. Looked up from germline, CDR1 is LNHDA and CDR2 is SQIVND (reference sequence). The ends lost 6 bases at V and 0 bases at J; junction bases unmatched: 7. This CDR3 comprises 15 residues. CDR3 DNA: TGTGCCAGTAGACCATTTGGACAGGTGAACACTGAAGCTTTCTTT. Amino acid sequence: CASRPFGQVNTEAFF.

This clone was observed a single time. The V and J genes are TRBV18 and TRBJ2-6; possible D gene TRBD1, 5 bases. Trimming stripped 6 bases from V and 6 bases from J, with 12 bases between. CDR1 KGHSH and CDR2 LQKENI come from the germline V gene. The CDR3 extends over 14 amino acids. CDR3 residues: CASSLEQVANVLTF. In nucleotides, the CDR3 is TGTGCCAGCTCCCTAGAACAGGTGGCCAACGTCCTGACTTTC.

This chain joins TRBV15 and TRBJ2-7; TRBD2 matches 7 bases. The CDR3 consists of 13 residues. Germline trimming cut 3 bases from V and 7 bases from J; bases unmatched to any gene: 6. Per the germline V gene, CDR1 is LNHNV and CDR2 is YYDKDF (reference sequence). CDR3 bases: TGTGCCACCAGCAGCAGGACCGGGGGGGAGCAGTACTTC. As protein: CATSSRTGGEQYF.

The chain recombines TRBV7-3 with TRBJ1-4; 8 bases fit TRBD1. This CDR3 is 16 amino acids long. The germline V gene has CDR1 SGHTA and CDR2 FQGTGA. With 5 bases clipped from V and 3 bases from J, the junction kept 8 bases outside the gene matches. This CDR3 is CASSLLQGAANEKLFF. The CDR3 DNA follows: TGTGCCAGCAGCCTCCTTCAGGGGGCGGCTAATGAAAAACTGTTTTTT.

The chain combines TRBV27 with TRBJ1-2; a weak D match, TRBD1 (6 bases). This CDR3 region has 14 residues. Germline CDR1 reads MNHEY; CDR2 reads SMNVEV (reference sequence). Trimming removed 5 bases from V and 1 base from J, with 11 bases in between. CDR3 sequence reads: CASSPYRVNYGYTF. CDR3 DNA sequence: TGTGCCAGCAGTCCATACAGGGTTAACTATGGCTACACCTTC.

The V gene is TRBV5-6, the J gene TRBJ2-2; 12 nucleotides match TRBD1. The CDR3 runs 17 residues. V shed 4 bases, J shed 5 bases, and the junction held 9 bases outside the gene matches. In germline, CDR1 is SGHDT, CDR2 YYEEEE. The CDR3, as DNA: TGTGCCAGCAGCCGACGGGACAGGGGGCAAGGTACCGGGGAGCTGTTTTTT. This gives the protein CASSRRDRGQGTGELFF.